This T cell receptor beta chain was observed in a study of blood T cell repertoires in COVID-19. Measured with immunoSEQ multiplex PCR; TCRdb has only the in-frame clones, and not every one. The sample includes about 37,000 clones, around 90% seen only once; the top ten take about 65%. Trimming removed 5 bases at V and 2 bases at J, with 15 bases between. CDR3 length: 15 amino acids. The germline V gene encodes CDR1 SEHNR and CDR2 FQNEAQ (reference sequence). This clone was seen once. The chain couples TRBV7-9 to TRBJ1-2; unclear D gene. The receptor was derived from a man in his 70s with acute or convalescent COVID-19. Specimen: peripheral blood. The CDR3 here is CASSPSVFGNYGYTF. As DNA, the CDR3 is TGTGCCAGCAGCCCAAGTGTATTCGGGAACTATGGCTACACCTTC.